A selection of T cell receptor beta chains follows, all from one sample in a study of regulatory T cells in long-lasting Graves disease. TCRdb fed the multiplex PCR reads into MiXCR, producing one record per CDR3 protein. The table lists 200,000 to 250,000 distinct CDR3 sequences, roughly 19% of them singletons. These data were also reused for a study on T cells in Graves' hyperthyroidism and ophthalmopathy.

Material: peripheral blood mononuclear cells (PBMCs), obtained at new diagnosis, from a patient treated with antithyroid drugs. Receptors originate from a woman in her twenties or thirties with Graves disease. The CDR3 runs from the conserved cysteine through the conserved F or W. The D gene is left open where the match is weak.

j_gene: TRBJ2-7
v_gene: TRBV20-1
d_gene: NA
CDR3aa: CSARDVGYEQYF

j_gene: TRBJ1-1
v_gene: TRBV6-5
d_gene: NA
CDR3aa: CASSYSIGVGTEAFF

j_gene: TRBJ2-2
v_gene: TRBV19
d_gene: NA
CDR3aa: CASSMLDRSPGELFF

j_gene: TRBJ1-5
v_gene: TRBV2
d_gene: TRBD1
CDR3aa: CASTRTGLNQPQHF

j_gene: TRBJ1-2
v_gene: TRBV19
d_gene: TRBD1
CDR3aa: CASSLMPGGYGYTF

j_gene: TRBJ2-7
v_gene: TRBV11-2
d_gene: NA
CDR3aa: CASSLGPANYEQYF

j_gene: TRBJ1-2
v_gene: TRBV20-1
d_gene: NA
CDR3aa: CSASRGGREGYTF

j_gene: TRBJ2-5
v_gene: TRBV4-1
d_gene: NA
CDR3aa: CASSQQQEGESQYF

j_gene: TRBJ2-2
v_gene: TRBV9
d_gene: TRBD2
CDR3aa: CASSVTSGGTGELFF

j_gene: TRBJ1-1
v_gene: TRBV11-3
d_gene: NA
CDR3aa: CASSSQKNTEAFF

j_gene: TRBJ2-1
v_gene: TRBV9
d_gene: NA
CDR3aa: CASSVESGWGYNEQFF

j_gene: TRBJ1-5
v_gene: TRBV19
d_gene: NA
CDR3aa: CASSKAGRDQPQHF

j_gene: TRBJ1-5
v_gene: TRBV10-3
d_gene: NA
CDR3aa: CATWTPGNQPQHF

j_gene: TRBJ1-1
v_gene: TRBV12-3/TRBV12-4
d_gene: NA
CDR3aa: CASSASDTEAFF

j_gene: TRBJ2-4
v_gene: TRBV2
d_gene: TRBD1
CDR3aa: CASQGGGQGGIQYF

j_gene: TRBJ2-2
v_gene: TRBV28
d_gene: TRBD1
CDR3aa: CASRKQGAGELFF

j_gene: TRBJ2-3
v_gene: TRBV6-2/TRBV6-3
d_gene: NA
CDR3aa: CASHPAHTGTDTQYF

j_gene: TRBJ2-7
v_gene: TRBV3-1
d_gene: TRBD1
CDR3aa: CASSHQRGTESYEQYF

j_gene: TRBJ1-4
v_gene: TRBV19
d_gene: NA
CDR3aa: CASRKTSRLYNEKLFF

j_gene: TRBJ1-3
v_gene: TRBV27
d_gene: NA
CDR3aa: CASRPASGNTIYF

j_gene: TRBJ1-6
v_gene: TRBV9
d_gene: NA
CDR3aa: CASSPQSRLDSPLHF

j_gene: TRBJ2-7
v_gene: TRBV7-8
d_gene: NA
CDR3aa: CASSPGAGREQYF

j_gene: TRBJ1-3
v_gene: TRBV30
d_gene: NA
CDR3aa: CASYGNTIYF

j_gene: TRBJ1-4
v_gene: TRBV2
d_gene: NA
CDR3aa: CASSEQVEVYEKLFF

j_gene: TRBJ2-6
v_gene: TRBV5-1
d_gene: NA
CDR3aa: CASSLAPGSGANVLTF

j_gene: TRBJ1-2
v_gene: TRBV28
d_gene: TRBD1
CDR3aa: CASSLTGYQGYTF

j_gene: TRBJ1-5
v_gene: TRBV27
d_gene: NA
CDR3aa: CASKGQLENQPQHF

j_gene: TRBJ1-1
v_gene: TRBV10-3
d_gene: NA
CDR3aa: CAISDGQLNTEAFF

j_gene: TRBJ2-6
v_gene: TRBV2
d_gene: TRBD2
CDR3aa: CASNPGLAGFGANVLTF

j_gene: TRBJ1-5
v_gene: TRBV7-2
d_gene: NA
CDR3aa: CASSLRGGPGQPQHF

j_gene: TRBJ1-2
v_gene: TRBV3-1
d_gene: NA
CDR3aa: CASSRQSLLGFGYTF

j_gene: TRBJ2-2
v_gene: TRBV2
d_gene: NA
CDR3aa: CASGETSVDPGELFF

j_gene: TRBJ2-5
v_gene: TRBV6-1
d_gene: TRBD1
CDR3aa: CASSGWTGSETQYF